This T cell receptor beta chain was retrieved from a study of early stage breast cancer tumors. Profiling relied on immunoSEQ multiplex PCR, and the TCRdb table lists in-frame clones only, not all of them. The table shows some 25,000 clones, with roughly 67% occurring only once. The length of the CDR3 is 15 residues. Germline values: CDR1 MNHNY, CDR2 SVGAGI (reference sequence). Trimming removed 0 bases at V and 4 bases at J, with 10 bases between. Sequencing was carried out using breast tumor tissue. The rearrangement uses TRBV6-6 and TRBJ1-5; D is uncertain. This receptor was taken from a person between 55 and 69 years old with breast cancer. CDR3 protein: CASSYSIGLNQPQHF. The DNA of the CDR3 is TGTGCCAGCAGTTACTCGATCGGTTTAAATCAGCCCCAGCATTTT.